The T cell receptor beta chain under discussion was sequenced for a study of blood T cells in healthy people across ages. J lost 0 bases, V lost 4 bases, and 8 bases had no gene match. The V gene's germline CDR1 is SGHRS and CDR2 YFSETQ. CDR3 size: 16 residues. A sample-barcoded 5' primer and a J-beta primer mix were used in a second PCR of about 6 to 11 cycles. MiXCR, run by TCRdb on the 5' RACE reads, gives a single entry per CDR3 protein. The sample includes 550,000 to 750,000 distinct CDR3 sequences, around 21% seen only once; the top ten take 3% to 4.5%. The chain carries TRBV5-1 and TRBJ1-1; TRBD1 aligns across 8 bases. The sample consisted of blood. The sequence came from an older man in good health. The chain's CDR3 is CASSIATGGLNTEAFF. DNA for the CDR3: TGCGCCAGCAGCATAGCCACAGGGGGATTGAACACTGAAGCTTTCTTT.